This T cell receptor (beta chain) was sequenced during a study of molecular identifiers for immune sequencing clone quantification. As for the study in general: Four portions were sequenced after RNA from approximately 22,000 or 94,000 naive CD8 cells was split five ways in replicates. Study-wide points: Clonotypes surpassing 20 RNA copies contained over 99% of effector molecules, versus under 1% in naive cells.

TCRdb called the PCR reads again in MiXCR, with one record for every CDR3 protein. Altogether about 630,000 distinct CDR3 sequences are present, 25% being singletons, with the ten largest covering about 0.81%. In its sample, this clonotype was seen a few times. As yet, its antigen is unknown. Sorting isolated naive CD8 T cells as CD8+CD4-CCR7+CD45RA+ events. V shed 1 base and J shed 5 bases, with 11 bases lying between them. This CDR3 is built from 14 residues. Germline-derived CDR1 and CDR2 are SQVTM and ANQGSEA. This TCR derives from a human donor in good health. Some libraries in this study had Jurkat cell RNA spiked in. V is TRBV29-1 and J is TRBJ2-2, with a tentative D call TRBD2 (6 bases). The sequenced sample was naive CD8+ T cells from blood, with Jurkat cell RNA spiked in. Subset of the sample: FACS-sorted CD8+CD4-CCR7+CD45RA+ naive T cells. The CDR3 region is CSVEVTGVTGELFF. DNA of the CDR3: TGCAGCGTTGAAGTCACGGGGGTTACCGGGGAGCTGTTTTTT.